Included here is one TCR beta chain sequence, with context. The clone's antigen remains unknown. Per-nucleotide qualities are absent, and no much larger clonotype sits a single base away. The trim is 2 bases for V and 3 bases for J, with a gap of 11 bases between the germline ends. CDR1 and CDR2 are read off the germline V gene (reference sequence) as MNHEY and SMNVEV. The CDR3 runs 15 amino acids, cysteine and phenylalanine included. Only the CDR3 DNA stays, 45 bases, in frame from base 1. Whole blood was collected in K2EDTA tubes by collaborating institutions according to the institutions' own protocols. For TCRbeta analysis, collaborator samples were shipped as frozen whole blood, as isolated PBMCs, or as DNA extracted from either sample type. This specimen belongs to a study of blood T cell repertoires in COVID-19 (TCRdb year 2020). Regarding the research as a whole: Samples from collaborators originated in the United States, Italy and Spain and spanned both the acute and convalescent phases of COVID-19. Where available, HLA class I and class II types were obtained from metadata supplied by the sample provider rather than from assay-based typing. The repertoires were made available in a free public database intended to serve as a resource for research on the immune response to SARS-CoV-2. Samples came from the ongoing ImmuneRACE study (first 160 participants) plus 1,254 subjects from 6 global collaborators. Sample metadata almost always included a de-identified subject ID, COVID-19 status, age in years and sex. Subjects who had been exposed to COVID-19, were actively infected with it, or had recovered from it provided the deeply sampled blood TCRbeta repertoires that made up the dataset. The material from the prospective study consisted of cDNA or gDNA derived from T cells, B-cell-depleted T cells, or PBMCs. Results and caveats for the whole study, not just this receptor: Clinical and demographic metadata were provided uncurated, with the amount varying by source and participant.

The immunoSEQ Assay, a bias-controlled multiplex PCR, was used to amplify TCRbeta CDR3 regions from genomic DNA. On the authors' methods: The number of nucleated cells in each sample was estimated by amplification of reference gene primers within the assay. Sequence reads were collapsed and filtered to measure the absolute abundance of every unique TCRbeta CDR3 rearrangement. Productive Simpson clonality was computed per sample as the square root of Simpson's diversity index over productive rearrangements. In TCRdb, the immuneACCESS table is reduced to in-frame sequences with V and J assigned. These tables do not hold every clone; where another copy was compared, an unresolved V gene accounts for under half, and the others remain unexplained. From that table come the V and J calls and clone size; the DNA was used to work out D and trimming. A total of tens of thousands of clones appear in this sample, about nine tenths of them only once. The ten largest clones take up approximately 12% of the sample.

The sequenced sample was peripheral blood. This receptor chain uses TRBV27 and TRBJ2-1; D gene: possibly TRBD2, on 5 matching bases. The source is a man in his 70s with active or convalescent COVID-19. This receptor carries the CDR3 CASSLGIGIYNEQFF. The nucleotide sequence is given as TGTGCCAGCAGTTTAGGGATCGGGATCTACAATGAGCAGTTCTTC.